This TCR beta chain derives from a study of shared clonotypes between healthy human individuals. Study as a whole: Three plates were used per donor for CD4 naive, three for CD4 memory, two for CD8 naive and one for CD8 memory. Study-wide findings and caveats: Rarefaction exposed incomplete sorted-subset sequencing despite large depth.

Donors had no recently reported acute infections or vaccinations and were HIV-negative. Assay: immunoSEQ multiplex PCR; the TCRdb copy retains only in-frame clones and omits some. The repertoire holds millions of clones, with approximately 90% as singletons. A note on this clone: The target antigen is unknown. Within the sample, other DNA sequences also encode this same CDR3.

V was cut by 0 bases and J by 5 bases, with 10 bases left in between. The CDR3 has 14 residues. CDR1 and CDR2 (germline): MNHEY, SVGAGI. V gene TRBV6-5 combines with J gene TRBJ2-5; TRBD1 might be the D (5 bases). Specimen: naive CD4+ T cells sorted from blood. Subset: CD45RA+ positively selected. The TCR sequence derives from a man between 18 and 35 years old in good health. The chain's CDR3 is CASSYSSPGETQYF. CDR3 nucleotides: TGTGCCAGCAGTTACTCGAGCCCAGGGGAGACCCAGTACTTC.